This T cell receptor (beta chain) was sequenced for a study of cytomegalovirus exposure and HLA in healthy donors (TCRdb year 2017). About the full investigation: According to a later analysis, one platform produced both the 110 or so validation repertoires and the 720 or so repertoires of the first cohort. The study aimed to test whether cataloging public T cell receptors could reveal signatures of past pathogen exposure. In addition to the first cohort of hundreds of subjects, a separate validation cohort of 120 different subjects was used. High-throughput TCR immunosequencing, statistical association of individual TCRs with disease status, and machine learning were combined to predict cytomegalovirus infection status. Findings and caveats that apply to the study as a whole: In vitro tests confirmed that a few of the cytomegalovirus-associated TCR beta chains recognize cytomegalovirus antigens. All 120 or so repertoires were used to score co-occurrence in the validation cohort in a later analysis, because that analysis had no HLA typing for the cohort. Of the cluster scores, 90% to 95% were above 0 in a later analysis, which found that TCRs clustered in the first cohort also tended to co-occur in the approximately 130 validation repertoires. In both the original and validation cohorts, the classifier was reported to diagnose cytomegalovirus status with high specificity and sensitivity. The authors suggested that the approach could potentially be extended to other disease states and immunological phenotypes. Across donors, most TCR sequences were observed very rarely, whereas some public TCRs were present in many individuals. The study listed approximately 160 TCR beta chains as associated with cytomegalovirus.

Donors formed part of the validation cohort, which comprised about 130 subjects and was distinct from the first cohort of over 500 subjects. The library relied on the immunoSEQ multiplex PCR assay. Per the source publication's procedure: To diagnose cytomegalovirus status from the catalog of TCR beta chain sequences, a statistical classification framework was built. This immuneACCESS table, as held by TCRdb, lists in-frame sequences with V and J called but not all clones. Of the missing ones, under half trace to an unresolved V gene in checked studies; the others have no known cause. V, J and clone size are those of that table, while D and trimming were read from the DNA. Within this sample are 65,000 to 85,000 clones, with 95% of them counted one time only. 0.55% to 0.75% of the sample goes to the ten largest clones. Trimming takes 0 bases off V and 3 bases off J; junction bases not matched to a gene: 6. Reading from cysteine to phenylalanine, the CDR3 counts 16 amino acids. Left in the record is the CDR3 DNA by itself, 48 bases read in frame from the first base. The CDR1 and CDR2 encoded by the germline V gene are MNHEY and SVGAGI.

A note on this clone: It lacks a known antigen. No base quality information exists; no much larger clone differs at one position.

The V gene is TRBV6-5 and the J gene is TRBJ1-2, with 8 middle bases fitting TRBD1. The receptor was derived from a woman aged 18-29 years in good health and CMV-seronegative. Sequenced sample: PBMCs. DNA sequence: TGTGCCAGCAGTTACTCGATCAGGGGGCGAGACTATGGCTACACCTTC. Translation gives CASSYSIRGRDYGYTF.